This is a list of T cell receptor beta chains from one sample in a study of circulating and synovial CD4+ cells in juvenile arthritis. Repertoires were generated with immunoSEQ multiplex PCR, while TCRdb's copy carries only in-frame clones and drops some. The sample holds 14,000 or so clones, approximately 83% seen once. The sequencing input was CD4+ T cells from synovial fluid. The receptors stem from a human patient with juvenile idiopathic arthritis. Some clones in this sample may be carry-over from other donors' samples. Each CDR3 is given with its conserved first and last residue. D genes are given only for firm matches. A row's size may be missing; if present it is once, few, many or a size class.

v_gene	abundance	d_gene	j_gene	CDR3aa	CDR3nt
TRBV10-2	.	TRBD2	TRBJ2-3	CASKLAGENTQYF	TGCGCCAGCAAGCTAGCGGGAGAGAATACGCAGTATTTT
TRBV19	.	.	TRBJ2-5	CASSIGALQETQYF	TGTGCCAGTAGTATAGGGGCACTCCAAGAGACCCAGTACTTC
TRBV5-1	.	.	TRBJ1-6	CASSLERQENNSPLHF	TGCGCCAGCAGCTTGGAGCGACAGGAGAATAATTCCCCCCTCCACTTT
TRBV29-1	.	.	TRBJ1-1	CSVQGGNTEAFF	TGCAGCGTCCAAGGGGGGAACACTGAAGCTTTCTTT
TRBV5-1	.	TRBD2	TRBJ2-3	CATSGGGSTDTQYF	TGCGCCACCAGCGGCGGGGGAAGCACAGATACGCAGTATTTT
TRBV14	.	.	TRBJ2-7	CASSLSIYEQYF	TGTGCCAGCAGCCTTTCCATCTACGAGCAGTACTTC
TRBV6-1	.	.	TRBJ2-7	CASSETQLGAHEQYF	TGTGCCAGCAGTGAGACACAGTTGGGGGCTCACGAGCAGTACTTC
TRBV6-1	.	.	TRBJ1-3	CASSEFSGANTIYF	TGTGCCAGCAGTGAATTTTCGGGTGCAAACACCATATATTTT
TRBV27	.	.	TRBJ2-2	CASSLSLGLNTGELFF	TGTGCCAGCAGTTTATCTTTGGGCCTTAACACCGGGGAGCTGTTTTTT
TRBV5-6	.	.	TRBJ1-1	CASSRIDSMNTEAFF	TGTGCCAGCAGCAGAATAGACAGTATGAACACTGAAGCTTTCTTT
TRBV9	.	.	TRBJ1-6	CASSAQGGAPLHF	TGTGCCAGCAGCGCCCAGGGTGGGGCACCCCTCCACTTT
TRBV11-3	.	.	TRBJ2-7	CASSRRTASYEQYF	TGTGCCAGCAGCCGGAGGACAGCCTCCTACGAGCAGTACTTC
TRBV4-3	.	.	TRBJ2-5	CASSQGNSRGYQETQYF	TGCGCCAGCAGCCAAGGAAATAGCCGGGGGTACCAAGAGACCCAGTACTTC
TRBV10-1	.	TRBD2	TRBJ2-1	CASSESRASGGQEQFF	TGCGCCAGCAGTGAGTCTCGGGCTAGCGGGGGGCAGGAGCAGTTCTTC
TRBV28	.	.	TRBJ1-5	CASSTWTEAYSNQPQHF	TGTGCCAGCAGTACCTGGACAGAAGCGTATAGCAATCAGCCCCAGCATTTT
TRBV27	.	.	TRBJ1-4	CASTQGGTRNEKLFF	TGTGCCAGCACCCAGGGAGGGACCCGTAATGAAAAACTGTTTTTT
TRBV7-2	once	TRBD2	TRBJ2-5	CASSPYLGGETQYF	TGTGCCAGCAGCCCATACTTGGGGGGGGAGACCCAGTACTTC
TRBV5-5	.	TRBD1	TRBJ2-1	CASSPRTGGYNEQFF	TGTGCCAGCAGCCCACGGACAGGAGGATACAATGAGCAGTTCTTC
TRBV6-6	.	TRBD2	TRBJ2-3	CASSYSGGGLTDTQYF	TGTGCCAGCAGTTACAGCGGGGGGGGGCTCACAGATACGCAGTATTTT
TRBV18	.	.	TRBJ2-1	CASSPSVRDKYNEQFF	TGTGCCAGCTCACCATCGGTGAGGGACAAATACAATGAGCAGTTCTTC
TRBV19	.	TRBD1	TRBJ2-7	CASGDSGSYEQYF	TGTGCCAGTGGGGACAGTGGCTCCTACGAGCAGTACTTC
TRBV13	.	.	TRBJ2-3	CASSLALSLADTQYF	TGTGCCAGCAGCTTAGCGCTATCTCTTGCAGATACGCAGTATTTT
TRBV6-1	few	TRBD1	TRBJ1-1	CASTRQGVGTEAFF	TGTGCCAGCACCAGACAGGGGGTGGGCACTGAAGCTTTCTTT
TRBV5-1	.	TRBD1	TRBJ1-1	CASSGQGDTEAFF	TGCGCCAGCAGTGGACAGGGTGACACTGAAGCTTTCTTT
TRBV30	.	TRBD2	TRBJ2-7	CAWSVLGSGGATEQYF	TGTGCCTGGAGTGTACTCGGCAGCGGGGGGGCTACTGAGCAGTACTTC
TRBV5-6	.	.	TRBJ2-7	CASSFPHGGEQYF	TGTGCCAGCAGCTTCCCCCACGGCGGCGAGCAGTACTTC
TRBV4-1	once	TRBD2	TRBJ2-5	CASSLSGARWETQYF	TGCGCCAGCAGCCTTAGCGGGGCTCGGTGGGAGACCCAGTACTTC
TRBV9	.	.	TRBJ2-7	CASGSGILEQYF	TGTGCCAGCGGCTCAGGGATTCTCGAGCAGTACTTC
TRBV7-8	.	TRBD1	TRBJ2-5	CASSLESRTGGETQYF	TGTGCCAGCAGCTTAGAGAGCAGGACAGGGGGCGAGACCCAGTACTTC
TRBV5-6	once	TRBD1	TRBJ1-1	CASSLGDREAFF	TGTGCCAGCAGCTTAGGGGACAGGGAAGCTTTCTTT
TRBV6-5	.	.	TRBJ2-3	CASRASGPHTDTQYF	TGTGCCAGCAGAGCGAGCGGACCACACACAGATACGCAGTATTTT
TRBV5-6	.	.	TRBJ1-1	CASSLDRQFNTEAFF	TGTGCCAGCAGCTTGGACAGACAATTTAACACTGAAGCTTTCTTT
TRBV4-1	.	.	TRBJ2-7	CASSRLQGPPYEQYF	TGCGCCAGCAGCCGATTACAGGGCCCTCCCTACGAGCAGTACTTC
TRBV7-2	.	TRBD1	TRBJ2-5	CASSRQGGPQETQYF	TGTGCCAGCAGCCGACAGGGGGGCCCCCAAGAGACCCAGTACTTC
TRBV11-1	.	.	TRBJ2-1	CASSLGSFIGGDEQFF	TGTGCCAGCAGCTTAGGCTCTTTTATTGGGGGCGATGAGCAGTTCTTC
TRBV10-3	few	TRBD1	TRBJ1-1	CAIRTGPEAFF	TGTGCCATCAGGACAGGGCCCGAAGCTTTCTTT
TRBV19	.	.	TRBJ2-7	CASSIGSGYEQYF	TGTGCCAGTAGTATAGGGAGTGGCTACGAGCAGTACTTC
TRBV6-5	few	TRBD2	TRBJ2-3	CASSRGLAADTQYF	TGTGCCAGCAGTAGGGGACTAGCAGCAGATACGCAGTATTTT
TRBV7-8	.	TRBD2	TRBJ2-7	CASSALAEGYEQYF	TGTGCCAGCAGCGCCCTAGCGGAGGGCTACGAGCAGTACTTC
TRBV7-2	.	.	TRBJ2-3	CASSLGAGQDAQYF	TGTGCCAGCAGCTTAGGTGCGGGGCAAGACGCGCAGTATTTT
TRBV5-4	once	.	TRBJ2-3	CASSLRAPDTQYF	TGTGCCAGCAGCTTGCGCGCGCCTGATACGCAGTATTTT
TRBV29-1	.	TRBD2	TRBJ2-5	CSGEKGAGDGQTQYF	TGCAGCGGGGAGAAAGGTGCGGGGGACGGACAGACCCAGTACTTC